The 27 T cell receptor beta chains below all came from one sample that was sequenced in a study of blood T cells in healthy people across ages. Through a sample-barcoded 5' primer and a J-beta primer mix, a second PCR was run for about 6 to 12 cycles. TCRdb processed the 5' RACE reads anew with MiXCR; each CDR3 protein has one entry. The data contain hundreds of thousands of distinct CDR3 sequences, about 30% of them singletons. The sequenced sample was blood. The receptors were gathered from a woman older than 75 in good health.

This chain links TRBV5-1 with TRBJ2-5; perhaps D is TRBD1 or TRBD2 (5 bases each). With 1 base removed from V and 5 bases from J, the gap between germline ends came to 12 bases. This CDR3 comprises 14 residues. Germline V gene lookup returns CDR1 SGHRS and CDR2 YFSETQ. The CDR3 reads CASSLRDPGETQYF. The CDR3 DNA reads TGCGCCAGCAGCTTGAGGGACCCGGGGGAGACCCAGTACTTC.

This clonotype came up many times. The chain recombines TRBV20-1 with TRBJ2-3, with TRBD2 matching 9 bases. Looked up from germline, CDR1 is DFQATT and CDR2 is SNEGSKA (reference sequence). The CDR3 length is 14 residues. Trimming cost V 0 bases and J 6 bases; bases outside gene matches: 4. The CDR3 reads CSARDQRGVDTQYF. The CDR3 DNA sequence: TGCAGTGCTAGAGATCAGCGGGGGGTCGATACGCAGTATTTT.

The chain links TRBV11-2 to TRBJ2-6; 7 positions match TRBD2. The ends lost 0 bases at V and 0 bases at J; junction bases unmatched: 2. Germline V lookup: CDR1 SGHAT, CDR2 FQNNGV. The CDR3 is 17 residues long. CDR3 sequence reads: CASSLDGGSSGANVLTF. The CDR3, as DNA: TGTGCCAGCAGCTTAGACGGGGGGAGCTCTGGGGCCAACGTCCTGACTTTC.

The chain carries TRBV12-3 or TRBV12-4 and TRBJ1-1; tentative D call: TRBD1 (6 bases). The ends were cut back, 8 bases at V and 4 bases at J, with 17 bases in the middle. This CDR3 contains 14 residues. This CDR3 is CASSLGAPGTEAFF. CDR3 sequence (DNA): TGTGCCAGCTCCCTGGGGGCACCGGGCACTGAAGCTTTCTTT.

This clonotype was recorded at least ten times. The rearrangement joins TRBV9 to TRBJ2-3; 7 positions agree with TRBD1. CDR1 is SGDLS and CDR2 is YYNGEE in the germline V gene. J gave up 8 bases and V 4 bases, and 19 bases lay outside the gene matches. There are 17 residues in the CDR3. The CDR3 loop reads CASSPRMGQTLGGTQYF. CDR3 DNA: TGTGCCAGCAGCCCGAGAATGGGACAGACGCTTGGAGGTACGCAGTATTTT.

This sequence joins TRBV5-6 and TRBJ2-7; D unclear. Trimming cost V 2 bases and J 8 bases, with 8 bases left between them. The CDR3 extends over 11 amino acids. CDR1 is SGHDT and CDR2 is YYEEEE in the germline V gene. CDR3 in amino acids: CASSFARKQYF. In nucleotides, the CDR3 is TGTGCCAGCAGCTTTGCCCGCAAGCAGTACTTC.

The chain carries TRBV18 and TRBJ1-2; D is possibly TRBD1 (5 bases). V lost 2 bases to trimming and J lost 2 bases, with 9 bases between them. The CDR3 extends over 14 amino acids. Germline V gene sequence: CDR1 KGHSH, CDR2 LQKENI. The CDR3: CASSPGRENYGYTF. Here the CDR3 DNA reads TGTGCCAGCTCACCAGGCAGGGAGAACTATGGCTACACCTTC. The variable domain in full, completed from reference TRBV18 and TRBJ1-2, reads NAGVMQNPRHLVRRRGQEARLRCSPMKGHSHVYWYRQLPEEGLKFMVYLQKENIIDESGMPKERFSAEFPKEGPSILRIQQVVRGDSAAYFCASSPGRENYGYTFGSGTRLTVV.

This clonotype was counted a single time. This rearrangement joins TRBV7-2 to TRBJ2-3; TRBD1 agrees at 7 bases. V lost 5 bases to trimming and J lost 4 bases; unmatched junction nucleotides: 9. From germline, CDR1 is SGHTA and CDR2 FQGNSA. CDR3 length equals 15 residues. Written as DNA, the CDR3 is TGTGCCAGCAGCCCCGACAGGGAAGTTGCAGATACGCAGTATTTT. Amino acids: CASSPDREVADTQYF.

The V call is TRBV18, the J call TRBJ2-7, with TRBD2 identical over 9 bases. J gave up 7 bases and V 6 bases, and 19 bases lay outside the gene matches. CDR1 is KGHSH and CDR2 is LQKENI in the germline V gene. This CDR3 spans 17 amino acids. The CDR3 protein is CASSFFSGTSSQGEQYF. CDR3 DNA: TGTGCCAGCTCGTTCTTTTCCGGGACTAGCAGTCAGGGTGAGCAGTACTTC.

The chain combines TRBV7-9 with TRBJ1-4; TRBD1 is a possible D gene (5 bases). The CDR3 consists of 14 residues. Germline CDR1 and CDR2: SEHNR and FQNEAQ (reference sequence). The V gene lost 3 bases and the J gene lost 8 bases, with 13 bases spanning the gap. CDR3 loop: CASSFGGAGEKLFF. CDR3 nucleotide sequence: TGTGCCAGCAGCTTCGGAGGGGCCGGCGAAAAACTGTTTTTT.

This clonotype was detected ten times or more. The rearrangement uses TRBV9 and TRBJ2-1; no definite D call. The length of the CDR3 is 18 residues. CDR1 and CDR2 from the germline V gene are SGDLS and YYNGEE. The V end was cut by 4 bases, the J end by 0 bases, with 20 bases between. The CDR3 here is CASSPRGAFQSSYNEQFF. The CDR3 region has the DNA TGTGCCAGCAGCCCGAGAGGCGCTTTCCAGAGCTCCTACAATGAGCAGTTCTTC.

In this sample, this clonotype turned up many times. Here the CDR3 reads CSASSGGREQYF. The DNA for the CDR3 is TGCAGTGCTAGTTCGGGGGGGCGCGAGCAGTACTTC. The chain has TRBV20-1 and TRBJ2-5; 8 bases align to TRBD2. The end of the DNA fits TRBJ2-7 better, so the J call may be wrong. This CDR3 has 12 amino acids. Germline V lookup: CDR1 DFQATT, CDR2 SNEGSKA (reference sequence).

CDR3 sequence: CATSDRTFGETQYF. CDR3 nucleotides: TGTGCCACCAGTGATAGGACGTTCGGGGAGACCCAGTACTTC. The chain carries TRBV24-1 and TRBJ2-5, with no clear D. CDR1 KGHDR and CDR2 SFDVKD come from the germline V gene. Trimming pared 3 bases from V and 5 bases from J, leaving 12 bases between. The CDR3 totals 14 residues.

This clonotype has just one count. The conserved phenylalanine or tryptophan normally closing the CDR3 is absent here, so this likely arose from a read error. This sequence joins TRBV12-3 or TRBV12-4 and TRBJ2-3; TRBD2 agrees at 11 bases. Trimming cost V 6 bases and J 10 bases; bases outside gene matches: 9. The CDR3 length is 14 residues. CDR3 in amino acids: CASSLAGGSDAQYS. The CDR3 DNA reads TGTGCCAGCAGCCTAGCGGGGGGATCGGATGCGCAGTATTCT.

This clonotype was counted between two and nine times. The chain uses TRBV10-3 and TRBJ1-5, with TRBD1 matching over 8 bases. The CDR3 length is 14 residues. Germline V gene lookup returns CDR1 ENHRY and CDR2 SYGVKD. V shed 7 bases, J shed 2 bases, and the junction held 4 bases outside the gene matches. The CDR3 sequence: CAIKEDRGNQPQHF. Written as DNA, the CDR3 is TGTGCCATCAAAGAGGACAGGGGCAATCAGCCCCAGCATTTT.

About this clonotype itself: A much larger clone is a single base away; this may be a read error. This rearrangement joins TRBV11-2 to TRBJ1-6; D may be TRBD1 (5 bases). This CDR3 has 14 amino acids. CDR1 and CDR2 from the germline V gene are SGHAT and FQNNGV. The CDR3 DNA sequence: TGTGCCAGCAGCCGGAAGGGGAATAATTTACCCCTCCACTTT. Amino acid sequence: CASSRKGNNLPLHF.

Ten or more counts support this clonotype. The genes are TRBV5-1 and TRBJ2-7; 7 positions match TRBD1. The CDR3 covers 17 residues. Germline V CDR1 and CDR2: SGHRS, YFSETQ. V was clipped by 5 bases and J by 1 base; unmatched bases: 15. The CDR3 reads CASRTDLGTVKSYEQYF. CDR3 nucleotides: TGCGCCAGCAGAACGGACCTAGGGACAGTGAAATCCTACGAGCAGTACTTC.

This clonotype was counted many times. The V and J genes are TRBV18 and TRBJ2-1; 10 bases map to TRBD2. The CDR3 extends over 16 amino acids. Per germline, CDR1 KGHSH and CDR2 LQKENI. Losses at the gene ends were 0 bases for V and 7 bases for J; bases not matched to a gene: 6. CDR3 protein: CASSPPELAGLNEQFF. The CDR3, as DNA: TGTGCCAGCTCACCACCGGAACTAGCGGGATTAAATGAGCAGTTCTTC. Full variable domain (remainder filled in from reference TRBV18 and TRBJ2-1): NAGVMQNPRHLVRRRGQEARLRCSPMKGHSHVYWYRQLPEEGLKFMVYLQKENIIDESGMPKERFSAEFPKEGPSILRIQQVVRGDSAAYFCASSPPELAGLNEQFFGPGTRLTVL.

The CDR3 nucleotides read TGCGCCAGCAACTTAACCCCCGGGACAGAAGAGACCCAGTACTTC. Translated: CASNLTPGTEETQYF. The chain uses TRBV5-1 and TRBJ2-5; 7 bases match TRBD1. Germline assignment: CDR1 SGHRS and CDR2 YFSETQ. V gave up 6 bases and J gave up 3 bases; unmatched junction bases: 11. The CDR3 spans 15 residues.

This chain connects TRBV20-1 to TRBJ2-7; 9 bases are a match to TRBD1. CDR3 length equals 11 residues. The J segment lost 6 bases and the V segment lost 6 bases, leaving 3 bases of the junction unmatched. The germline CDR1 and CDR2 sequences are DFQATT and SNEGSKA (reference sequence). CDR3 DNA sequence: TGCAGTGCCGCGACAGGGGGCGAGCAGTACTTC. Amino acids: CSAATGGEQYF.

A few counts support this clonotype. A much larger clone differs from this one at a single base, so this may be a read error. The rearrangement joins TRBV6-1 to TRBJ2-7; TRBD1 agrees at 10 bases. V was clipped by 8 bases and J by 7 bases; unmatched bases: 14. The V gene's germline CDR1 is MNHNS and CDR2 SASEGT. CDR3 length: 15 amino acids. The CDR3 sequence is CASGTGQGTRNEQYF. As DNA, the CDR3 is TGTGCCAGCGGGACGGGACAGGGGACCAGGAATGAGCAGTACTTC.

This clonotype has ten or more counts. V gene TRBV5-1 combines with J gene TRBJ1-4; 9 nucleotides match TRBD1. The CDR3 spans 16 residues. V trimming: 4 bases; J trimming: 8 bases; junction bases outside the gene matches: 12. The germline V gene has CDR1 SGHRS and CDR2 YFSETQ. The chain's CDR3 is CASSSEPGQGREKLFF. The CDR3 coding sequence is TGCGCCAGCAGCAGCGAACCGGGACAGGGAAGGGAAAAACTGTTTTTT.

This clonotype was counted once. This sequence joins TRBV6-5 and TRBJ2-2; D might be TRBD2 (5 bases). V gave up 7 bases and J gave up 4 bases, with 16 bases separating them. The V gene's germline CDR1 is MNHEY and CDR2 SVGAGI. The CDR3 consists of 15 residues. The CDR3 sequence is CASTKWGSGTGELFF. In nucleotides, the CDR3 is TGTGCCAGCACCAAATGGGGAAGCGGCACCGGGGAGCTGTTTTTT.

This clonotype was detected ten times or more. This rearrangement joins TRBV29-1 to TRBJ2-5; D tentatively reads TRBD1 or TRBD2 (5 bases each). The germline V and J ends were trimmed by 8 bases and 5 bases, with 12 bases remaining between them. The CDR3 is 11 residues long. Germline CDR1 is SQVTM and CDR2 is ANQGSEA. CDR3 amino acids: CSSRRGETQYF. In DNA form, the CDR3 reads TGCAGCTCACGACGGGGCGAGACCCAGTACTTC.

Written as DNA, the CDR3 is TGTGCCAGTAGTATGGGGGACAGCTTTGGCTACACCTTC. This codes for CASSMGDSFGYTF. V usage is TRBV19 and J usage is TRBJ1-2; TRBD1 matches 7 bases. Germline CDR1 is LNHDA and CDR2 is SQIVND (reference sequence). V was pared by 3 bases and J by 7 bases, with 5 bases of the junction left unmatched. The CDR3 length is 13 residues. Full variable domain (outside the CDR3, taken from reference TRBV19 and TRBJ1-2): DGGITQSPKYLFRKEGQNVTLSCEQNLNHDAMYWYRQDPGQGLRLIYYSQIVNDFQKGDIAEGYSVSREKKESFPLTVTSAQKNPTAFYLCASSMGDSFGYTFGSGTRLTVV.

This clonotype was seen a single time. The V and J genes are TRBV7-2 and TRBJ1-3, with D maybe TRBD1 (6 bases). Germline CDR1 reads SGHTA; CDR2 reads FQGNSA. The germline V and J ends were trimmed by 0 bases and 0 bases, with 9 bases remaining between them. This CDR3 has 16 residues. CDR3 amino acids: CASSLAKGGSGNTIYF. DNA for the CDR3: TGTGCCAGCAGCTTAGCGAAAGGGGGCTCTGGAAACACCATATATTTT.

About this clonotype itself: Mismatch with germline at one junction end may stem from a read error. The chain combines TRBV20-1 with TRBJ2-5; D possibly corresponds to TRBD2 (5 bases). The assigned J gene may be wrong: the sequence end matches TRBJ2-7 better. From germline, CDR1 is DFQATT and CDR2 SNEGSKA (reference sequence). CDR3 length: 13 residues. The CDR3 spells CSARGLLFYEQYF. DNA of the CDR3: TGCAGTGCCAGAGGGCTCCTCTTCTACGAGCAGTACTTC.